This is a list of T cell receptor beta chains from one sample in a study of T cells in tuberculosis. Profiled with immunoSEQ multiplex PCR; TCRdb holds only in-frame clones, not every one. The sample contains 70,000 to 95,000 clones, approximately 91% of which appear only once. Sequenced input: CD1b-GMM tetramer-negative cells sorted from PBMCs. The receptors shown here come from an adult woman with latent tuberculosis. Both conserved end residues are part of each CDR3. Each record gives: V gene, D gene, J gene, clone size, CDR3 protein, CDR3 DNA. The D gene is left open where the match is weak. Expanded clones get a size class; other rows say once, few or many, or leave the size out.

>TRBV10-3|.|TRBJ2-1|.
CAIRGRQFNEQFF
TGTGCCATCAGGGGTCGACAGTTCAATGAGCAGTTCTTC
>TRBV27|.|TRBJ2-1|once
CASSTSLRLSDSYNEQFF
TGTGCCAGCAGTACCAGTTTAAGACTCAGTGACTCCTACAATGAGCAGTTCTTC
>TRBV5-1|TRBD2|TRBJ2-3|.
CASSLDPHPMTSGGVGTDTQYF
TGCGCCAGCAGCTTGGACCCTCACCCGATGACTAGCGGGGGAGTAGGCACAGATACGCAGTATTTT
>TRBV9|TRBD1|TRBJ2-2|.
CASSVGQGAGELFF
TGTGCCAGCAGCGTAGGACAGGGGGCAGGGGAGCTGTTTTTT
>TRBV5-1|.|TRBJ1-1|.
CASSSTGMGTETFF
TGCGCCAGCAGCTCTACAGGGATGGGAACCGAAACTTTCTTT
>TRBV19|TRBD1|TRBJ2-6|.
CASSIGPGQGGYSGANVLTF
TGTGCCAGTAGTATCGGGCCGGGACAGGGGGGGTACTCTGGGGCCAACGTCCTGACTTTC
>TRBV7-6|.|TRBJ2-2|once
CASSLRSSVAGELFF
TGTGCCAGCAGCTTAAGGTCGAGCGTAGCCGGGGAGCTGTTTTTT
>TRBV28|TRBD1|TRBJ1-5|.
CASSQGALSNQPQHF
TGTGCCAGCAGCCAGGGGGCTCTCAGCAATCAGCCCCAGCATTTT
>TRBV19|.|TRBJ1-2|.
CASSIDLGNLYGYTF
TGTGCCAGTAGTATAGATCTCGGTAACCTCTATGGCTACACCTTC
>TRBV27|.|TRBJ2-7|.
CASSRGRTYEQYF
TGTGCCAGCAGCAGAGGCAGAACCTACGAGCAGTACTTC
>TRBV5-4|TRBD1|TRBJ1-1|once
CASSPRRGTGSINTEAFF
TGTGCCAGCAGCCCTCGGAGAGGGACAGGGAGCATAAACACTGAAGCTTTCTTT
>TRBV5-1|.|TRBJ1-1|once
CASSLDSLATEAFF
TGCGCCAGCAGCTTGGACAGCTTGGCCACTGAAGCTTTCTTT
>TRBV4-3|TRBD1|TRBJ1-1|.
CASSQRRTGGTEAFF
TGCGCCAGCAGCCAAAGGCGAACAGGGGGCACTGAAGCTTTCTTT
>TRBV2|TRBD1|TRBJ1-5|.
CASRPPGQGPSYSNQPQHF
TGTGCCAGCAGGCCCCCGGGACAGGGACCTAGTTATAGCAATCAGCCCCAGCATTTT
>TRBV4-2|.|TRBJ1-2|.
CASSQEVAANYGYTF
TGTGCCAGCAGCCAAGAAGTCGCAGCTAACTATGGCTACACCTTC
>TRBV30|.|TRBJ1-1|.
CAWSVRGGGSEAFF
TGTGCCTGGAGTGTACGGGGTGGCGGTAGTGAAGCTTTCTTT
>TRBV6-6|.|TRBJ1-1|.
CASSYEEEAFF
TGTGCCAGCAGTTACGAGGAGGAAGCTTTCTTT
>TRBV5-5|.|TRBJ1-2|.
CASSLGLIGDFNYGYTF
TGTGCCAGCAGCTTGGGTCTTATCGGGGATTTCAACTATGGCTACACCTTC
>TRBV4-1|.|TRBJ2-5|.
CASSQAILRETQYF
TGCGCCAGCAGCCAAGCGATACTCCGGGAGACCCAGTACTTC
>TRBV11-1|TRBD2|TRBJ2-1|.
CASSLGGTTSSPYNEQFF
TGTGCCAGCAGCTTAGGCGGGACTACCTCAAGCCCGTACAATGAGCAGTTCTTC
>TRBV5-6|.|TRBJ1-5|.
CASSLSGFNQPQHF
TGTGCCAGCAGCTTGTCAGGGTTCAATCAGCCCCAGCATTTT
>TRBV5-4|.|TRBJ1-2|once
CASRIPRDGNYGYTF
TGTGCCAGCAGGATCCCGCGGGATGGGAACTATGGCTACACCTTC
>TRBV10-3|.|TRBJ2-2|.
CAITRSTGELFF
TGTGCCATCACCCGGAGCACCGGGGAGCTGTTTTTT
>TRBV27|TRBD1|TRBJ2-7|.
CASSSSLAGGPYEQYF
TGTGCCAGCAGTTCCTCCCTCGCAGGGGGCCCCTACGAGCAGTACTTC
>TRBV27|.|TRBJ1-6|.
CASSPQGSYNSPLHF
TGTGCCAGCAGTCCGCAGGGCTCCTATAATTCACCCCTCCACTTT
>TRBV6-6|TRBD1|TRBJ1-4|.
CASTDRGNEKLFF
TGTGCCAGCACCGACAGGGGAAATGAAAAACTGTTCTTT
>TRBV7-8|.|TRBJ2-3|.
CASSPSGGWRGTDTQYF
TGTGCCAGCAGCCCGTCCGGCGGGTGGAGGGGCACAGATACGCAGTATTTT
>TRBV9|TRBD1|TRBJ1-2|.
CASSVARQGVGNGYTF
TGTGCCAGCAGCGTAGCTCGACAGGGAGTAGGGAATGGCTACACCTTC
>TRBV6-6|TRBD2|TRBJ2-3|.
CASSSSGGVDTQYF
TGTGCCAGCAGTTCCAGCGGGGGGGTAGATACGCAGTATTTT